This paragraph covers one TCR beta chain sequence. Its antigen is still unknown. Based on clinical symptoms, serum thyroxine and TRAb, thyroid ultrasound and orbital computed tomography, diagnoses were reached. Germline assignment: CDR1 MNHEY and CDR2 SMNVEV (reference sequence). Trimming took 10 bases from V and 10 from J, leaving 20 bases between them. The length of the CDR3 is 14 residues. The sample is drawn from a study of T cells in Graves' hyperthyroidism and ophthalmopathy. The wider study: Peripheral blood sampling occurred at initial diagnosis, before any treatment. Points from the study as a whole: Expanded thyroid clonotypes (above 0.001) were mostly also found in blood.

Authors of the study amplified TCR beta CDR3 regions from RNA transcripts. An initial round of RT-PCR targeting the TCR CDR3 relied on the HTBI primer set. One entry per CDR3 protein, called by TCRdb with MiXCR from the multiplex PCR reads. The data show over 450,000 distinct CDR3 sequences, around an eighth seen once. The sequence came from a woman aged 18-29 years with Graves' hyperthyroidism. The gene calls are TRBV27 and TRBJ1-6, with D uncertain. Sequenced material: blood. The CDR3 is CAIGRGMQRSPLHF. Here the CDR3 DNA reads TGTGCCATCGGCCGCGGAATGCAGAGGTCACCCCTCCACTTT.